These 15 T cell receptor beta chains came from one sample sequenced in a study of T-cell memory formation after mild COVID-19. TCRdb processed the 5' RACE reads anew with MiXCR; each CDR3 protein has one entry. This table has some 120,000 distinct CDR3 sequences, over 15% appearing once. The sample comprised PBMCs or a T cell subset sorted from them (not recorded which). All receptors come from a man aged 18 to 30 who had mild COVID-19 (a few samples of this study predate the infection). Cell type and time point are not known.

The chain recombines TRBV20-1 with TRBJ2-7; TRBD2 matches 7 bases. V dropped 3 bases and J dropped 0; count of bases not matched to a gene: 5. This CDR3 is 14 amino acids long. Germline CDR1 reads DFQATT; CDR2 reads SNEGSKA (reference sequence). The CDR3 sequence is CSARSSGDSYEQYF. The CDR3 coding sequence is TGCAGTGCTAGGTCGAGCGGGGACTCCTACGAGCAGTACTTC.

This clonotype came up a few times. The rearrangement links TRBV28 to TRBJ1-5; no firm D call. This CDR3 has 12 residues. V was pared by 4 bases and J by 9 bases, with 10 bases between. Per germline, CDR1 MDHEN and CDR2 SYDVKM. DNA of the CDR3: TGTGCCAGCAGTTCCCGCACGCCGCCCCAGCATTTT. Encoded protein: CASSSRTPPQHF.

CDR3 sequence reads: CASSLDWGGNQPQHF. The CDR3, as DNA: TGCGCCAGCAGCTTGGACTGGGGTGGCAATCAGCCCCAGCATTTT. The rearrangement links TRBV5-1 to TRBJ1-5; D remains ambiguous. Germline CDR1 is SGHRS and CDR2 is YFSETQ. The CDR3 runs to 15 residues. Trimming removed 0 bases at V and 2 bases at J, with 9 bases between.

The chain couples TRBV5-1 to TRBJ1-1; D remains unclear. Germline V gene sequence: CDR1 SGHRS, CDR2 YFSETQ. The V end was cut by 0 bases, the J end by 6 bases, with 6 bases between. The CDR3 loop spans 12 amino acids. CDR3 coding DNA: TGCGCCAGCAGCTTGGAAGGCCCTGAAGCTTTCTTT. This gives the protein CASSLEGPEAFF.

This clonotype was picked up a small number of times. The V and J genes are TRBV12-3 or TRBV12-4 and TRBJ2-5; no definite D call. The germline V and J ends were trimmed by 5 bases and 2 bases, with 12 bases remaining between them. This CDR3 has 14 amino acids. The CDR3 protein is CASSHPGPQETQYF. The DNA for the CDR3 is TGTGCCAGCAGTCACCCGGGTCCACAAGAGACCCAGTACTTC.

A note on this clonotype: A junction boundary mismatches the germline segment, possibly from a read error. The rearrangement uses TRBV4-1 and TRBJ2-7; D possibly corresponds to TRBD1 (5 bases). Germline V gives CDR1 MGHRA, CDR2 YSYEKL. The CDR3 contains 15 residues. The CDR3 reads CASSQEYQGSDEQYF. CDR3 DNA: TGCGCCAGCAGCCAGGAATATCAGGGCTCCGACGAGCAGTACTTC.

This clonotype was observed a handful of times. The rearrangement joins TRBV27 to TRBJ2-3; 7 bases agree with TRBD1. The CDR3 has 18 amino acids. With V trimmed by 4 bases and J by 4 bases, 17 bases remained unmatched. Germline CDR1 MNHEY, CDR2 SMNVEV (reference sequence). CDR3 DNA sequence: TGTGCCAGCAGTTCCGGACAGGCGGACGGACGACGGCCAGATACGCAGTATTTT. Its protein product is CASSSGQADGRRPDTQYF.

The CDR3 spells CASSGPGGGEQYF. The CDR3, as DNA: TGTGCCAGCAGTGGCCCTGGGGGGGGCGAGCAGTACTTC. The V and J genes are TRBV2 and TRBJ2-7; 7 nucleotides agree with TRBD2. The CDR3 spans 13 residues. J lost 6 bases, V lost 4 bases, and 6 bases had no gene match. The germline V gene encodes CDR1 SNHLY and CDR2 FYNNEI.

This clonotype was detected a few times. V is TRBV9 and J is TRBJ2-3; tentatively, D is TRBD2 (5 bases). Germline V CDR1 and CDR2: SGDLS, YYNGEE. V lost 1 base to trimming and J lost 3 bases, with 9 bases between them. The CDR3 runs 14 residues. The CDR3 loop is CASSVRSGTDTQYF. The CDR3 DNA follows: TGTGCCAGCAGCGTACGATCGGGAACAGATACGCAGTATTTT.

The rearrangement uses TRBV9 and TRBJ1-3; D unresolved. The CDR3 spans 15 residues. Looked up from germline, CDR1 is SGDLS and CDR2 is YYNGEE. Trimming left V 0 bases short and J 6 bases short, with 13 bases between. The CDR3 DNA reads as TGTGCCAGCAGCGTAGACGGCGGATCCTTAAACACCATATATTTT. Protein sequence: CASSVDGGSLNTIYF.

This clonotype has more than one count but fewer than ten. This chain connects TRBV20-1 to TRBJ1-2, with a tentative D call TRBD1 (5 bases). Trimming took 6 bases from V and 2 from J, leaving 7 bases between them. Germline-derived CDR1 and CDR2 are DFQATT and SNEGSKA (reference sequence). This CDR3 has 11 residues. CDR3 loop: CSAGHNYGYTF. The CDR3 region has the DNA TGCAGTGCCGGACACAACTATGGCTACACCTTC.

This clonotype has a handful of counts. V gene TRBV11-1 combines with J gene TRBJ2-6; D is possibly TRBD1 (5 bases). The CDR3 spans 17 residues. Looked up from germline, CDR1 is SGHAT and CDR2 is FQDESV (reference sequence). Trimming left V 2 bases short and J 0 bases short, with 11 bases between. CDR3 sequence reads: CASSLQGTLSGANVLTF. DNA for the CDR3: TGTGCCAGCAGCTTACAGGGTACCCTCTCTGGGGCCAACGTCCTGACTTTC.

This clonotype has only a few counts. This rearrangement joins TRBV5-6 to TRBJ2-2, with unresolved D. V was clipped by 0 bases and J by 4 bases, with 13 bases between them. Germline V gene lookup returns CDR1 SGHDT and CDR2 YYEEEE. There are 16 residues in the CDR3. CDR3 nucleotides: TGTGCCAGCAGCTTGGTGGGGTTCTCGGTCACCGGGGAGCTGTTTTTT. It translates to CASSLVGFSVTGELFF.

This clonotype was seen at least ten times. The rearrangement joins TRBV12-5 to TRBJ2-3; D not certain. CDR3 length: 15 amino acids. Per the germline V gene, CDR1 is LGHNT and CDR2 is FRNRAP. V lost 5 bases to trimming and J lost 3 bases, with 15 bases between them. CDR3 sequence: CASGSRRGGTDTQYF. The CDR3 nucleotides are TGTGCTAGTGGTAGCCGTCGCGGTGGAACAGATACGCAGTATTTT.

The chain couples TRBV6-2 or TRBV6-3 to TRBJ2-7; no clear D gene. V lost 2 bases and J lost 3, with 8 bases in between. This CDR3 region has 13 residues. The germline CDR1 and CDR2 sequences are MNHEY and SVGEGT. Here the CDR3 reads CASSYASVYEQYV. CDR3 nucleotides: TGTGCCAGCAGTTACGCGTCTGTCTACGAGCAGTACGTC.